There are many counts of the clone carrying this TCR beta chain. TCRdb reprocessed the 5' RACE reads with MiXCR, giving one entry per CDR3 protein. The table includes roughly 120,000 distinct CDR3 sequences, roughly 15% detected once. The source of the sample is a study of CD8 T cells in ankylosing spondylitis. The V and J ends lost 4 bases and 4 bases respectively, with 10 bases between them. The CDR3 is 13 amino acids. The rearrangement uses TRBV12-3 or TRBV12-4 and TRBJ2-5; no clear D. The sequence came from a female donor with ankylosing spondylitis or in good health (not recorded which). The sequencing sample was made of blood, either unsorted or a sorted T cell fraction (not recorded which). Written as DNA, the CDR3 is TGTGCCAGCAGTTCCGGTCCGGGAGAGACCCAGTACTTC. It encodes CASSSGPGETQYF.